Following are 5 T cell receptor beta chains from one sample sequenced in a study of post-analysis software for immune sequencing data. The authors incorporated unique molecular identifiers into the TCR beta cDNA libraries. Each CDR3 protein gets one entry after TCRdb re-called the PCR reads with MiXCR. This sample has roughly 800,000 distinct CDR3 sequences; 35% to 55% occur once, and the top ten carry over 4.5%. Findings and limits, study-wide: In patients, about 5 TRBV segments were more frequent than in controls, with TRBV5-6, TRBV5-1 and TRBV20-1 among them.

No antigens are known for them. The sequencing sample was made of blood. The receptors derive from a girl aged 5 to 17 with multiple sclerosis.

The chain has TRBV7-9 and TRBJ2-1; D might be TRBD2 (5 bases). Per germline, CDR1 SEHNR and CDR2 FQNEAQ (reference sequence). The CDR3 has 14 amino acids. The V gene lost 2 bases and the J gene lost 7 bases, with 12 bases spanning the gap. CDR3 amino acids: CASSLPGRSNEQFF. CDR3 nucleotide sequence: TGTGCCAGCAGCTTACCGGGAAGGTCTAATGAGCAGTTCTTC.

This rearrangement joins TRBV20-1 to TRBJ1-5; D is ambiguous. This CDR3 has 14 amino acids. V shed 6 bases and J shed 4 bases, with 16 bases lying between them. The germline CDR1 and CDR2 sequences are DFQATT and SNEGSKA (reference sequence). The CDR3 nucleotides are TGCAGTGCCCGGAAGGCCCTAGGGAATCAGCCCCAGCATTTT. Amino acids: CSARKALGNQPQHF.

The J gene is TRBJ2-1, the V gene TRBV11-2, with D perhaps TRBD2 (7 bases). The V end was cut by 5 bases, the J end by 4 bases, with 21 bases between. The CDR3 consists of 17 residues. Germline values: CDR1 SGHAT, CDR2 FQNNGV. CDR3 in amino acids: CASSPLGGLAVYNEQFF. The CDR3 bases are TGTGCCAGCAGCCCCTTGGGGGGGCTAGCGGTATACAATGAGCAGTTCTTC.

J is TRBJ1-2 and V is TRBV20-1; D is possibly TRBD1 (5 bases). This CDR3 has 16 amino acids. Trimming pared 6 bases from V and 5 bases from J, leaving 25 bases between. Germline values: CDR1 DFQATT, CDR2 SNEGSKA (reference sequence). The CDR3 here is CSAWGSWTDKTYGYTF. The DNA of the CDR3 is TGCAGTGCGTGGGGCTCGTGGACGGACAAAACTTATGGCTACACCTTC.

This clonotype was counted many times. The chain joins TRBV6-2 or TRBV6-3 to TRBJ2-1, with TRBD2 matching 14 bases. CDR3 length equals 17 residues. Germline-derived CDR1 and CDR2 are MNHEY and SVGEGT. The V and J ends lost 0 bases and 8 bases, in that order; junction bases with no gene match: 6. The CDR3 DNA reads TGTGCCAGCAGTTACTCACGACTAGCGGGAGGGCCCGATGAGCAGTTCTTC. It yields the protein CASSYSRLAGGPDEQFF.